The 18 T cell receptor beta chains below come from one sample, sequenced in a study of T-cell memory formation after mild COVID-19. MiXCR, run by TCRdb on the 5' RACE reads, gives a single entry per CDR3 protein. The sample holds around 200,000 distinct CDR3 sequences, approximately 18% seen once. Source material: PBMCs or a T cell subset sorted from them (not recorded which). The receptors here all came from a man aged 18 to 35 who had mild COVID-19 (a few samples of this study predate the infection). Cell type and time point are not known.

The genes are TRBV7-3 and TRBJ2-3, with 12 bases that match TRBD2. J was trimmed by 4 bases and V by 5 bases; bases with no gene match: 4. The germline CDR1 and CDR2 sequences are SGHTA and FQGTGA. The CDR3 consists of 15 residues. This CDR3 reads CASSPRLAGADTQYF. The CDR3 nucleotides are TGTGCCAGCAGCCCCCGACTAGCGGGGGCAGATACGCAGTATTTT.

This clonotype came up many times. This chain joins TRBV7-3 and TRBJ2-2, with D possibly being TRBD2 (6 bases). Germline V gene sequence: CDR1 SGHTA, CDR2 FQGTGA. V was cut by 2 bases and J by 0 bases, with 7 bases left in between. The CDR3 length is 15 residues. In DNA form, the CDR3 reads TGTGCCAGCAGCTTATCGGGGGCGAACACCGGGGAGCTGTTTTTT. It is translated as CASSLSGANTGELFF.

As DNA, the CDR3 is TGTGCCAGCAGCTCGGTACAGGGCCGCCTCCACTTT. This codes for CASSSVQGRLHF. The chain carries TRBV7-9 and TRBJ1-6; a possible D gene is TRBD1 (6 bases). V shed 4 bases and J shed 15 bases, with 13 bases lying between them. Germline lookup yields CDR1 SEHNR and CDR2 FQNEAQ (reference sequence). This CDR3 is built from 12 residues.

V gene TRBV6-2 or TRBV6-3 combines with J gene TRBJ2-3; D may match TRBD1 or TRBD2 (5 bases each). V was pared by 2 bases and J by 5 bases, with 14 bases between. The CDR3 is 15 amino acids. Germline assignment: CDR1 MNHEY and CDR2 SVGEGT. The CDR3 DNA sequence: TGTGCCAGCAGTTACGTTGGGGGTTCTGGAGATACGCAGTATTTT. This translates into CASSYVGGSGDTQYF.

V usage is TRBV24-1 and J usage is TRBJ1-1, with D perhaps matching TRBD1 (5 bases). Per the germline V gene, CDR1 is KGHDR and CDR2 is SFDVKD. V was pared by 4 bases and J by 3 bases, with 20 bases between. The CDR3 sequence is 17 residues long. The CDR3 coding sequence is TGTGCCACCAGTGACCCGACTACAGCGGGGCGCGACACTGAAGCTTTCTTT. Protein product: CATSDPTTAGRDTEAFF.

Only a few counts were recorded for this clonotype. The genes are TRBV6-5 and TRBJ2-3; the D gene could be TRBD1 or TRBD2 (5 bases each). The CDR3 consists of 15 residues. V dropped 3 bases and J dropped 5 bases, with 15 bases sitting between them. Germline V lookup: CDR1 MNHEY, CDR2 SVGAGI. This CDR3 is CASSYFGAERDTQYF. The CDR3, as DNA: TGTGCCAGCAGTTATTTCGGGGCAGAGAGAGATACGCAGTATTTT.

This clonotype showed up just a few times. The chain couples TRBV4-2 to TRBJ2-6; 7 bases line up with TRBD1. The CDR3 is 15 residues long. The V segment lost 4 bases and the J segment 4 bases; nucleotides outside the gene matches: 4. Germline V gives CDR1 LGHNA, CDR2 YNFKEQ. The CDR3 bases are TGTGCCAGCAGCCCGACAGGGACAGGGGCCAACGTCCTGACTTTC. This codes for CASSPTGTGANVLTF.

The chain is built from TRBV7-2 and TRBJ1-3; D is unclear. V shed 6 bases and J shed 0 bases, with 9 bases lying between them. Per germline, CDR1 SGHTA and CDR2 FQGNSA. The CDR3 is made up of 14 amino acids. The CDR3 protein is CASSGQSSGNTIYF. Here the CDR3 DNA reads TGTGCCAGCAGTGGGCAGAGCTCTGGAAACACCATATATTTT.

This clonotype was found a few times. The V call is TRBV7-3, the J call TRBJ2-2, with D unclear. Trimming took 3 bases from V and 1 from J, leaving 18 bases between them. The germline V gene encodes CDR1 SGHTA and CDR2 FQGTGA. The CDR3 is 18 amino acids. In nucleotides, the CDR3 is TGTGCCAGCAGCTTGGAGCTTTTACGTCCACTGAACACCGGGGAGCTGTTTTTT. Translation: CASSLELLRPLNTGELFF.

This rearrangement joins TRBV4-2 to TRBJ2-3; tentatively, D is TRBD1 or TRBD2 (5 bases each). The germline V gene has CDR1 LGHNA and CDR2 YNFKEQ. The V and J ends lost 3 bases and 4 bases respectively, with 11 bases between them. The CDR3 has 14 residues. Here the CDR3 DNA reads TGTGCCAGCAGCCAGAGGGGTGGGGCAGATACGCAGTATTTT. This sequence encodes CASSQRGGADTQYF.

In its sample, this clonotype was seen a few times. The CDR3 is CASSLDGQNTEAFF. The CDR3 DNA sequence: TGCGCCAGCAGCTTGGACGGGCAGAACACTGAAGCTTTCTTT. The gene calls are TRBV5-1 and TRBJ1-1; no definite D call. Per the germline V gene, CDR1 is SGHRS and CDR2 is YFSETQ. V gave up 0 bases and J gave up 1 base, with 7 bases separating them. This CDR3 comprises 14 residues. The entire variable domain, with the rest obtained from reference TRBV5-1 and TRBJ1-1, is as follows: KAGVTQTPRYLIKTRGQQVTLSCSPISGHRSVSWYQQTPGQGLQFLFEYFSETQRNKGNFPGRFSGRQFSNSRSEMNVSTLELGDSALYLCASSLDGQNTEAFFGQGTRLTVV.

This clonotype was found a few times. V is TRBV5-1 and J is TRBJ2-6, with 7 positions matching TRBD2. CDR3 length: 15 residues. The junction had 6 bases not matched to a gene; V was cut back by 7 bases and J by 2 bases. CDR1 and CDR2 (germline): SGHRS, YFSETQ. In nucleotides, the CDR3 is TGCGCCAGCGGACGCGGGAGTGCTGGGGCCAACGTCCTGACTTTC. Its protein is CASGRGSAGANVLTF.

This clonotype was counted many times. The chain combines TRBV6-6 with TRBJ1-5; possibly TRBD1 for D (6 bases). The CDR3 sequence is 15 residues long. Looked up from germline, CDR1 is MNHNY and CDR2 is SVGAGI (reference sequence). Trimming took 4 bases from V and 1 from J, leaving 11 bases between them. The CDR3 sequence: CASSLQGGSNQPQHF. The CDR3 DNA follows: TGTGCCAGCAGTTTACAGGGAGGGAGCAATCAGCCCCAGCATTTT.

The chain employs TRBV29-1 and TRBJ2-3; D tentatively reads TRBD1 or TRBD2 (5 bases each). With 4 bases removed from V and 6 bases from J, the gap between germline ends came to 20 bases. The germline V gene has CDR1 SQVTM and CDR2 ANQGSEA. The CDR3 covers 15 residues. CDR3 bases: TGCAGCGTTGTAGTGGGACGGCCCTCTTGGGATACGCAGTATTTT. Its translation: CSVVVGRPSWDTQYF.

The V call is TRBV18, the J call TRBJ2-3; D gene uncertain. Trimming left V 3 bases short and J 2 bases short, with 15 bases between. CDR1 is KGHSH, CDR2 LQKENI, per germline. The CDR3 has 16 residues. The CDR3 here is CASSPSFGPTTDTQYF. CDR3 DNA: TGTGCCAGCTCACCGTCCTTCGGCCCCACCACAGATACGCAGTATTTT.

The chain has TRBV4-3 and TRBJ1-6; no firm D call. V shed 2 bases and J shed 0 bases, with 8 bases lying between them. This CDR3 contains 16 residues. CDR1 is LGHNA and CDR2 is YSLEER in the germline V gene. CDR3 bases: TGCGCCAGCAGCCAACAGGCGAGCTCCTATAATTCACCCCTCCACTTT. Translation: CASSQQASSYNSPLHF.

This sequence joins TRBV18 and TRBJ1-2; a possible D gene is TRBD1 (6 bases). V was trimmed by 4 bases and J by 1 base, leaving 13 bases between them. There are 15 residues in the CDR3. From germline, CDR1 is KGHSH and CDR2 LQKENI. This CDR3 is CASSLDRFFNYGYTF. The DNA of the CDR3 is TGTGCCAGCTCACTCGACAGGTTCTTTAACTATGGCTACACCTTC.

V is TRBV7-2 and J is TRBJ2-6; 7 bases are a match to TRBD1. Looked up from germline, CDR1 is SGHTA and CDR2 is FQGNSA. CDR3 size: 13 residues. V was pared by 1 base and J by 13 bases, with 4 bases of the junction left unmatched. The CDR3 is CASSLDQGVVLTF. As DNA, the CDR3 is TGTGCCAGCAGCTTAGATCAGGGGGTGGTCCTGACTTTC.